A single sample gave rise to the 25 T cell receptor beta chains below, sequenced in a study of blood T cell repertoires in COVID-19. The data were produced by immunoSEQ multiplex PCR, yet TCRdb's version contains in-frame clones alone and is incomplete. The top ten hold approximately 2.5% of the sample, which has a few hundred thousand clones, about 80% seen once. The sequenced material came from peripheral blood. These receptors all stem from an older woman with acute or convalescent COVID-19.

The J gene is TRBJ1-2, the V gene TRBV30; TRBD1 is a possible D gene (5 bases). The germline V gene encodes CDR1 GTSNPN and CDR2 SVGIG (reference sequence). V was pared by 1 base and J by 3 bases, with 15 bases between. The CDR3 covers 15 residues. CDR3 sequence: CAWSGHRPSDYGYTF. The DNA of the CDR3 is TGTGCCTGGAGTGGTCACAGGCCTTCCGACTATGGCTACACCTTC.

The chain has TRBV6-2 or TRBV6-3 and TRBJ2-5, with TRBD1 matching 7 bases. The CDR3 contains 15 residues. V dropped 2 bases and J dropped 5; count of bases not matched to a gene: 8. Germline V CDR1 and CDR2: MNHEY, SVGEGT. CDR3 amino acids: CASSYDRTGEETQYF. As DNA, the CDR3 is TGTGCCAGCAGTTACGACCGAACAGGGGAGGAGACCCAGTACTTC.

The gene calls are TRBV6-2 or TRBV6-3 and TRBJ1-2, with D possibly matching TRBD1 (6 bases). The length of the CDR3 is 18 residues. V was clipped by 4 bases and J by 0 bases, with 21 bases between them. CDR1 and CDR2 from the germline V gene are MNHEY and SVGEGT. The CDR3 spells CASSLVFRGRNPNYGYTF. As DNA, the CDR3 is TGTGCCAGCAGTTTGGTTTTCAGGGGCCGAAACCCTAACTATGGCTACACCTTC.

The chain employs TRBV7-3 and TRBJ1-1; TRBD1 is a possible D gene (5 bases). V was cut by 4 bases and J by 5 bases, with 11 bases left in between. Looked up from germline, CDR1 is SGHTA and CDR2 is FQGTGA. This CDR3 region has 13 residues. The CDR3 here is CASSSSRETEAFF. In DNA form, the CDR3 reads TGTGCCAGCAGCTCATCCAGGGAAACTGAAGCTTTCTTT.

The V gene is TRBV2, the J gene TRBJ1-2; 8 bases agree with TRBD1. Looked up from germline, CDR1 is SNHLY and CDR2 is FYNNEI. Trimming cost V 3 bases and J 1 base; bases outside gene matches: 7. The CDR3 is 16 residues long. CDR3 DNA sequence: TGTGCCAGCAGTGACAGGGGGCTTAACCTTAACTATGGCTACACCTTC. Translated: CASSDRGLNLNYGYTF.

The chain couples TRBV5-4 to TRBJ2-5; 10 bases line up with TRBD1. The CDR3 spans 15 residues. Unmatched junction bases numbered 6, after V lost 4 bases and J lost 3 bases. Germline CDR1 SGHNT, CDR2 YYREEE (reference sequence). The CDR3: CASSRKGTGEETQYF. The CDR3 DNA is TGTGCCAGCAGCCGCAAAGGGACAGGGGAAGAGACCCAGTACTTC.

The chain couples TRBV2 to TRBJ1-5; TRBD1 agrees at 8 bases. The CDR3 contains 15 residues. The V segment lost 5 bases and the J segment 2 bases; nucleotides outside the gene matches: 5. Germline CDR1 is SNHLY and CDR2 is FYNNEI. The DNA for the CDR3 is TGTGCCAGCAGTTGGGGACAGGTTCGCAATCAGCCCCAGCATTTT. This sequence encodes CASSWGQVRNQPQHF.

The genes are TRBV4-3 and TRBJ1-1; D gene uncertain. Germline lookup yields CDR1 LGHNA and CDR2 YSLEER. This CDR3 region has 16 residues. Deletions cut 0 bases from V and 5 bases from J, with 16 bases between. The CDR3 nucleotides are TGCGCCAGCAGCCAAGATGCCGGTTTCTTGTCGACTGAAGCTTTCTTT. It encodes CASSQDAGFLSTEAFF.

The chain employs TRBV7-9 and TRBJ1-4, with D maybe TRBD1 (6 bases). This CDR3 is built from 15 residues. Germline CDR1 and CDR2: SEHNR and FQNEAQ (reference sequence). The V end lost 1 base, the J end lost 7 bases, and 13 bases lay between the germline ends. The CDR3 spells CASSLGAGVGEKLFF. The CDR3 DNA is TGTGCCAGCAGCTTAGGTGCAGGGGTGGGTGAAAAACTGTTTTTT.

V is TRBV7-6 and J is TRBJ1-4; 9 bases align to TRBD1. Germline V gene sequence: CDR1 SGHVS, CDR2 FNYEAQ. V lost 6 bases, J lost 5 bases, and 7 bases stayed unmatched. This CDR3 has 15 residues. In DNA, the CDR3 is TGTGCCAGCAGACAGCCGGGACAGGGAAATGAAAAACTGTTTTTT. Amino acid sequence: CASRQPGQGNEKLFF. The full variable domain, rest sourced from reference TRBV7-6 and TRBJ1-4, is GAGVSQSPRYKVTKRGQDVALRCDPISGHVSLYWYRQALGQGPEFLTYFNYEAQQDKSGLPNDRFSAERPEGSISTLTIQRTEQRDSAMYRCASRQPGQGNEKLFFGSGTQLSVL.

The chain is built from TRBV14 and TRBJ2-3; D is possibly TRBD1 (5 bases). The CDR3 consists of 13 residues. Trimming left V 3 bases short and J 5 bases short, with 9 bases between. The germline V gene encodes CDR1 SGHDN and CDR2 FVKESK. CDR3 loop: CASSQQGLDTQYF. CDR3 bases: TGTGCCAGCAGCCAGCAGGGTCTAGATACGCAGTATTTT.

The chain links TRBV28 to TRBJ2-1, with D perhaps TRBD2 (5 bases). Germline V gene lookup returns CDR1 MDHEN and CDR2 SYDVKM. Trimming cost V 5 bases and J 0 bases, with 11 bases left between them. The CDR3 has 15 amino acids. CDR3 in amino acids: CASSQDSRSYNEQFF. CDR3 in DNA: TGTGCCAGCAGTCAGGACTCCCGCTCCTACAATGAGCAGTTCTTC.

This clone has a handful of counts. The chain combines TRBV7-2 with TRBJ1-6; 10 bases match TRBD1. Germline lookup yields CDR1 SGHTA and CDR2 FQGNSA. This CDR3 comprises 13 residues. Trimming cost V 6 bases and J 10 bases; bases outside gene matches: 3. CDR3 in amino acids: CASRTGQGSPLHF. CDR3 coding DNA: TGTGCCAGCAGGACGGGACAGGGGTCACCCCTCCACTTT.

This sequence joins TRBV7-8 and TRBJ1-6, with D unresolved. The CDR3 sequence is 13 residues long. Looked up from germline, CDR1 is SGHVS and CDR2 is FQNEAQ. V was cut by 5 bases and J by 7 bases, with 9 bases left in between. This CDR3 is CASSPTQNSPLHF. The CDR3 bases are TGTGCCAGCAGCCCTACTCAAAATTCACCCCTCCACTTT.

The chain combines TRBV10-1 with TRBJ2-4, with D possibly being TRBD2 (7 bases). This CDR3 is built from 16 residues. V was pared by 3 bases and J by 3 bases, with 15 bases between. Per germline, CDR1 WNHNN and CDR2 SYGVQD (reference sequence). The CDR3: CASSDHPGEGKNIQYF. Written as DNA, the CDR3 is TGCGCCAGCAGTGATCATCCAGGGGAGGGCAAAAACATTCAGTACTTC.

This chain links TRBV7-8 with TRBJ2-7; tentative D call: TRBD2 (6 bases). V was shortened by 6 bases and J by 0 bases, with 12 bases between the two germline ends. The CDR3 is made up of 14 amino acids. Germline values: CDR1 SGHVS, CDR2 FQNEAQ. The CDR3 sequence is CASSAGLSSYEQYF. DNA of the CDR3: TGTGCCAGCAGTGCGGGATTAAGCTCCTACGAGCAGTACTTC.

The gene calls are TRBV6-6 and TRBJ1-4; 12 bases are a match to TRBD1. V was pared by 5 bases and J by 7 bases, with 8 bases of the junction left unmatched. In germline, CDR1 is MNHNY, CDR2 SVGAGI (reference sequence). The CDR3 totals 16 residues. The chain's CDR3 is CASSHRDRGRIEKLFF. The CDR3 DNA reads as TGTGCCAGCAGTCATAGGGACAGGGGGCGAATTGAAAAACTGTTTTTT.

CDR3 region: CASSQDAGTEAFF. The CDR3, as DNA: TGTGCCAGCAGCCAAGACGCGGGCACTGAAGCTTTCTTT. V gene TRBV3-1 (or the pseudogene TRBV3-2) combines with J gene TRBJ1-1, with unresolved D. The germline V and J ends were trimmed by 0 bases and 4 bases, with 6 bases remaining between them. Germline assignment: CDR1 LGHDT and CDR2 YNNKEL (reference sequence). This CDR3 is built from 13 residues.

This chain links TRBV5-1 with TRBJ2-5, with D possibly TRBD1 on 6 matching bases. The germline V and J ends were trimmed by 0 bases and 3 bases, with 9 bases remaining between them. Germline lookup yields CDR1 SGHRS and CDR2 YFSETQ. The length of the CDR3 is 14 residues. In DNA, the CDR3 is TGCGCCAGCAGCTTGGATCGGACAGAAGAGACCCAGTACTTC. Amino acids: CASSLDRTEETQYF.

The rearrangement uses TRBV9 and TRBJ1-2, with TRBD1 matching 7 bases. Germline assignment: CDR1 SGDLS and CDR2 YYNGEE. The V segment lost 2 bases and the J segment 4 bases; nucleotides outside the gene matches: 8. CDR3 size: 15 residues. The CDR3 region is CASSVGTDPSYGYTF. Written as DNA, the CDR3 is TGTGCCAGCAGCGTCGGGACAGATCCCTCCTATGGCTACACCTTC.

The chain links TRBV14 to TRBJ1-3; D not certain. Between the trimmed V and J ends, which lost 0 bases and 1 base, there was a span of 13 bases. Germline V gene sequence: CDR1 SGHDN, CDR2 FVKESK. The CDR3 length is 17 residues. The CDR3 DNA follows: TGTGCCAGCAGCCAAGATTACCGGGTCCCATCTGGAAACACCATATATTTT. Translating gives CASSQDYRVPSGNTIYF.

V usage is TRBV19 and J usage is TRBJ2-1, with D possibly TRBD1 on 5 matching bases. V was cut by 7 bases and J by 7 bases, with 20 bases left in between. CDR1 and CDR2 (germline): LNHDA, SQIVND (reference sequence). The CDR3 sequence is 15 residues long. This CDR3 is CASKGDRAGWNEQFF. The CDR3 coding sequence is TGTGCCAGTAAAGGGGATAGGGCAGGTTGGAATGAGCAGTTCTTC.

This chain uses TRBV5-1 with TRBJ1-1; D is perhaps TRBD1 (5 bases). This CDR3 has 12 residues. V lost 5 bases and J lost 3, with 8 bases in between. From germline, CDR1 is SGHRS and CDR2 YFSETQ. The CDR3 DNA sequence: TGCGCCAGCAGGAAAGGGGACACTGAAGCTTTCTTT. Translation gives CASRKGDTEAFF. Drawing the rest from reference TRBV5-1 and TRBJ1-1, the complete variable domain is KAGVTQTPRYLIKTRGQQVTLSCSPISGHRSVSWYQQTPGQGLQFLFEYFSETQRNKGNFPGRFSGRQFSNSRSEMNVSTLELGDSALYLCASRKGDTEAFFGQGTRLTVV.

The chain employs TRBV20-1 and TRBJ2-7; the D is unclear. The germline V gene encodes CDR1 DFQATT and CDR2 SNEGSKA (reference sequence). V lost 0 bases, J lost 5 bases, and 5 bases lay in between. This CDR3 comprises 11 residues. The CDR3 here is CSARDFNEQYF. For the CDR3, the DNA is TGCAGTGCTAGAGATTTCAACGAGCAGTACTTC.

V gene TRBV4-1 combines with J gene TRBJ1-2; 8 bases agree with TRBD1. CDR3 length: 14 amino acids. With 5 bases clipped from V and 7 bases from J, the junction kept 9 bases outside the gene matches. Germline lookup yields CDR1 MGHRA and CDR2 YSYEKL. CDR3 nucleotides: TGCGCCAGCAGCTTGGACAGGGCCTTCAGTGGCTACACCTTC. Translation: CASSLDRAFSGYTF.